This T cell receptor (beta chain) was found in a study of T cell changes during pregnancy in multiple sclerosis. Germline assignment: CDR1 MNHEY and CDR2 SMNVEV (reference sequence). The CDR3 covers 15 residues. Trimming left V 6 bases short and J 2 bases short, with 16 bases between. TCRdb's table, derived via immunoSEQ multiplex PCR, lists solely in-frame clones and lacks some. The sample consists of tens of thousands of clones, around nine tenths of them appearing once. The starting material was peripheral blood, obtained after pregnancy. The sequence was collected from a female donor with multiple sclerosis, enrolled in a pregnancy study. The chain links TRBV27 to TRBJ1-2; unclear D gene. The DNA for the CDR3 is TGTGCCAGCAGCCCATTCCCCCGGGAAAACTATGGCTACACCTTC. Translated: CASSPFPRENYGYTF.